This entry is about one TCR beta chain. This specimen belongs to a study of T-cell memory formation after mild COVID-19. TCRdb redid the calling of the 5' RACE reads with MiXCR, one entry per CDR3 protein. The sample has around 300,000 distinct CDR3 sequences; roughly an eighth are singletons. Germline CDR1 and CDR2: SGHDT and YYEEEE. CDR3 length equals 12 residues. Trimming took off 4 bases at V and 8 bases at J, with 12 bases between the two ends. The rearrangement links TRBV5-6 to TRBJ1-1, with TRBD1 as a possible D gene (6 bases). This receptor was taken from a man younger than 30 who had mild COVID-19 (a few samples of this study predate the infection). Cell type and time point are not known. The specimen sequenced was PBMCs or a T cell subset sorted from them (not recorded which). CDR3 amino acids: CASSPRDMEAFF. The CDR3 DNA is TGTGCCAGCAGCCCCCGGGACATGGAAGCTTTCTTT.